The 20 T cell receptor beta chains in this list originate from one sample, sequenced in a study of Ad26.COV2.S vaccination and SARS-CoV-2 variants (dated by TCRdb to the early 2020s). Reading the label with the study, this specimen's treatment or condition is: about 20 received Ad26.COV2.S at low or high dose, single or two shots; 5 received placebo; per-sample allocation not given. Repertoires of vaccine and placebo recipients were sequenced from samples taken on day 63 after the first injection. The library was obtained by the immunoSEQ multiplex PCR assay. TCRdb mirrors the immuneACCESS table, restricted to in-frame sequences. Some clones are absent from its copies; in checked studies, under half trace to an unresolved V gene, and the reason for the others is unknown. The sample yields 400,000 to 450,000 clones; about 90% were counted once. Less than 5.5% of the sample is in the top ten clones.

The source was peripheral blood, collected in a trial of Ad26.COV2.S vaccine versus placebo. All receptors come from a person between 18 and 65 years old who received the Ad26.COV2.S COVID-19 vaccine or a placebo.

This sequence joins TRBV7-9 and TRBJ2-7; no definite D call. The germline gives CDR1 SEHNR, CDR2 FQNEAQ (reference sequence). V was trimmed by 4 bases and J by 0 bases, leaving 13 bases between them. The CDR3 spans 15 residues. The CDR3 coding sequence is TGTGCCAGCAGCTCCCCTGAGCGAGGCTCCTACGAGCAGTACTTC. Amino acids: CASSSPERGSYEQYF.

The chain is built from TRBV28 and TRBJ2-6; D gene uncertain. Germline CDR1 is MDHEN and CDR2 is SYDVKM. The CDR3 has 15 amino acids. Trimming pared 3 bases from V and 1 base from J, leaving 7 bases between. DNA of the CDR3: TGTGCCAGCAGTTTGCCGGGTTCTGGGGCCAACGTCCTGACTTTC. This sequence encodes CASSLPGSGANVLTF.

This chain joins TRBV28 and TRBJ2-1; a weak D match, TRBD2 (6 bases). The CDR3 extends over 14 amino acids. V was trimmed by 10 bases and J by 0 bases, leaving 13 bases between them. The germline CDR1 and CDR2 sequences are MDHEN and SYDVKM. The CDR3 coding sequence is TGTGCCACCCGGGGACTTTTCTCCTACAATGAGCAGTTCTTC. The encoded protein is CATRGLFSYNEQFF. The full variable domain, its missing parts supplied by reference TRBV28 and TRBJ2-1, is DVKVTQSSRYLVKRTGEKVFLECVQDMDHENMFWYRQDPGLGLRLIYFSYDVKMKEKGDIPEGYSVSREKKERFSLILESASTNQTSMYLCATRGLFSYNEQFFGPGTRLTVL.

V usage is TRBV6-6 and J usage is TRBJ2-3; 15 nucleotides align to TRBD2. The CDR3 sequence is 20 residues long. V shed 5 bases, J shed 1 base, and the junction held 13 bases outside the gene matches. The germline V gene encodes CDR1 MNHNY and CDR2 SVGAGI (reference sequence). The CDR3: CASSPRPGTSGRSGTDTQYF. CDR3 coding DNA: TGTGCCAGCAGTCCCCGACCGGGGACTAGCGGGAGGAGCGGCACAGATACGCAGTATTTT.

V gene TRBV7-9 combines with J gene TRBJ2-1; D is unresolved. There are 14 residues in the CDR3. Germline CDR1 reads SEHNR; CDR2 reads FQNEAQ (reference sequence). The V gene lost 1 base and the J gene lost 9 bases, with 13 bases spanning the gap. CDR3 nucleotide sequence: TGTGCCAGCAGCTTAGGTTTTCGGTTAGGTGAGCAGTTCTTC. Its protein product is CASSLGFRLGEQFF.

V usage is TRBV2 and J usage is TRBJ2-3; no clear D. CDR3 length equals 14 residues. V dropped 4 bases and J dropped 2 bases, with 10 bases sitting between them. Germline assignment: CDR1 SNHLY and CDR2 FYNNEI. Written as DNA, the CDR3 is TGTGCCAGCAGTGGGCTATCCCTCACAGATACGCAGTATTTT. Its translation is CASSGLSLTDTQYF.

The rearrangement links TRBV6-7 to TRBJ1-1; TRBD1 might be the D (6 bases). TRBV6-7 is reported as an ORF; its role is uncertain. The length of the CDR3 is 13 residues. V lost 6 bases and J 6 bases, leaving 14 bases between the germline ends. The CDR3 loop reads CASSYRVLAEAFF. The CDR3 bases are TGTGCCAGCAGCTACAGGGTTCTGGCTGAAGCTTTCTTT.

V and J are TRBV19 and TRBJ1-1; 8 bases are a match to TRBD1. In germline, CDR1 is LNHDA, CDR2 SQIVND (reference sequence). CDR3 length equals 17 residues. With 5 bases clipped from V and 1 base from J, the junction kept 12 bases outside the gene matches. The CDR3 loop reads CASSAWTGRYRNTEAFF. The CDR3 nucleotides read TGTGCCAGTAGTGCATGGACAGGGAGGTATAGGAACACTGAAGCTTTCTTT.

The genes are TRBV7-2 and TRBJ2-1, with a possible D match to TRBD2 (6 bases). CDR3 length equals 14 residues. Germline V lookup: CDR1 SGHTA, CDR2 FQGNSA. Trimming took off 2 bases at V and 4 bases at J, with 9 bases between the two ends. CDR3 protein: CASSLLASYNEQFF. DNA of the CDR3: TGTGCCAGCAGCTTACTAGCGTCGTACAATGAGCAGTTCTTC.

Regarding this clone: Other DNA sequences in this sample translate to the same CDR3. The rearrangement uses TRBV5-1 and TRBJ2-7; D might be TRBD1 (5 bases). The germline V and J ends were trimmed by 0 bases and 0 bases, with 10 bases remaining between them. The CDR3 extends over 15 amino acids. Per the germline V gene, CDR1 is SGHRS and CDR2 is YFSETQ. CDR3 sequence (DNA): TGCGCCAGCAGCTTGGAGGCAGGGTCCTCCTACGAGCAGTACTTC. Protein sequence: CASSLEAGSSYEQYF.

CDR3 in amino acids: CASSQQFGYGYTF. The DNA of the CDR3 is TGTGCCAGCAGCCAACAGTTCGGCTATGGCTACACCTTC. The chain is built from TRBV3-1 (or the pseudogene TRBV3-2) and TRBJ1-2, with no clear D. Per germline, CDR1 LGHDT and CDR2 YNNKEL (reference sequence). V was shortened by 2 bases and J by 4 bases, with 8 bases between the two germline ends. This CDR3 contains 13 residues.

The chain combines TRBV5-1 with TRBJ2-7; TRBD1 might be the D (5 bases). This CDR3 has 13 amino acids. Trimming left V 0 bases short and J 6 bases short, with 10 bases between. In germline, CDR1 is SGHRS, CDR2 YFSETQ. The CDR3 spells CASSLGQGAEQYF. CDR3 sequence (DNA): TGCGCCAGCAGCTTGGGTCAGGGTGCCGAGCAGTACTTC.

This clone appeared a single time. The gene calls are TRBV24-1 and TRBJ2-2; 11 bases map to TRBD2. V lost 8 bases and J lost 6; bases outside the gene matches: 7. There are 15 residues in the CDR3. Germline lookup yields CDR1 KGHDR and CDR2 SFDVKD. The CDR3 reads CATKTSGSSPGELFF. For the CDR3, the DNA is TGTGCCACCAAAACTAGCGGGAGTAGCCCCGGGGAGCTGTTTTTT.

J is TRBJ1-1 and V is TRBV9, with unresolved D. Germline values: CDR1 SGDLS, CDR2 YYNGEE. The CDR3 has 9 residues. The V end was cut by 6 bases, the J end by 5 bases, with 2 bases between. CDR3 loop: CASKTEAFF. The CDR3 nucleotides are TGTGCCAGCAAAACTGAAGCTTTCTTT.

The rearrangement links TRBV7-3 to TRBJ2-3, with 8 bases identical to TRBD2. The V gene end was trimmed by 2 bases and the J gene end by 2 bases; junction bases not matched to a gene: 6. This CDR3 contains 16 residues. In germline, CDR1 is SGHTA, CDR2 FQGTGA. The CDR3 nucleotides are TGTGCCAGCAGCTTACGGGCTAGCGGGTACACAGATACGCAGTATTTT. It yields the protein CASSLRASGYTDTQYF.

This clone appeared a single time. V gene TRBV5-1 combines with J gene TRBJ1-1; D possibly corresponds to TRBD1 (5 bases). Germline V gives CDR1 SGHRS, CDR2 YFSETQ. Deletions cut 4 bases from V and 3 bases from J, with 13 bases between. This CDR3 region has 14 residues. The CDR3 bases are TGCGCCAGCAGCCCGGGACGGGCATACACTGAAGCTTTCTTT. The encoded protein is CASSPGRAYTEAFF.

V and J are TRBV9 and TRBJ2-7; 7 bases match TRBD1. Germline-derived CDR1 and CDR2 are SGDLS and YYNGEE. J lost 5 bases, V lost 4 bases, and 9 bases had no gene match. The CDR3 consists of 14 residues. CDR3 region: CASSPTGVHHEQYF. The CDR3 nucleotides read TGTGCCAGCAGCCCTACAGGGGTTCACCACGAGCAGTACTTC.

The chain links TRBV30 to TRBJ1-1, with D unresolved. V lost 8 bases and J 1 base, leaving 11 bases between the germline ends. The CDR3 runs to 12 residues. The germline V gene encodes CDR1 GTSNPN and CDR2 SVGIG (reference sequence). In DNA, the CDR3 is TGTGCCATCATTCAGCGGAACACTGAAGCTTTCTTT. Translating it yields CAIIQRNTEAFF.

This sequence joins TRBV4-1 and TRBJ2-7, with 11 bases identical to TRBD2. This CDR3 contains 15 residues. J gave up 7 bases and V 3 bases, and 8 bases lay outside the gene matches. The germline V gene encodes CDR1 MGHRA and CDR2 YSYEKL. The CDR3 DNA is TGCGCCAGCAGCCAGGCGACTAGCGGGACGAGGGAGCAGTACTTC. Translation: CASSQATSGTREQYF.

CDR3 residues: CASSYSQGAYTDTQYF. In DNA, the CDR3 is TGTGCCAGCAGTTACTCACAGGGGGCCTACACAGATACGCAGTATTTT. The J gene is TRBJ2-3, the V gene TRBV6-2 or TRBV6-3; 9 bases map to TRBD1. Germline V CDR1 and CDR2: MNHEY, SVGEGT. The CDR3 is made up of 16 amino acids. V was clipped by 0 bases and J by 2 bases; unmatched bases: 3.